This entry concerns a single TCR beta chain. After thawing and overnight rest, PBMC were stained with GMM-loaded CD1B tetramer, viability dye and anti-CD3 for sorting. The CD1B tetramers carried C32 glucose monomycolate purified from Rhodococcus equi. CD14-expressing monocytes were removed from PBMC before cryopreservation and sorting. Germline V CDR1 and CDR2: SGDLS, YYNGEE. This CDR3 has 16 amino acids. V lost 4 bases, J lost 0 bases, and 14 bases lay in between. This entry belongs to a study of T cells in tuberculosis. Study-level results: T cells binding CD1B-GMM tetramer weakly possibly escaped the sort.

TCRdb keeps only in-frame clones here, not all; method: immunoSEQ multiplex PCR. Of about 59,000 clones in the sample, approximately 81% were seen once. Sequencing was carried out using CD1b-GMM tetramer-negative cells sorted from PBMCs. The sequence derives from an adult woman with latent tuberculosis. The chain recombines TRBV9 with TRBJ1-3; D remains unclear. The CDR3 protein is CASSPSGVSSGNTIYF. Written as DNA, the CDR3 is TGTGCCAGCAGCCCTTCCGGGGTCAGCTCTGGAAACACCATATATTTT.